This paragraph covers one T cell receptor (beta chain) sequence. Antigen: not known. This entry comes from a study of CD8 T cells in ankylosing spondylitis. Study conclusions and caveats: Ankylosing spondylitis blood seemed to carry a telltale TCR beta motif made of under ten highly homologous variants. Disease-linked clones displayed a CD8+ phenotype and appeared relatively rarely in peripheral blood.

Quantitative 5'-RACE with molecular barcodes was used to make the TCR beta libraries. One entry per CDR3 protein results from TCRdb running MiXCR on the 5' RACE reads. The table shows hundreds of thousands of distinct CDR3 sequences, with around 20% occurring only once. Germline trimming cut 1 base from V and 9 bases from J; bases unmatched to any gene: 7. The CDR3 loop spans 15 amino acids. Germline assignment: CDR1 MNHNS and CDR2 SASEGT. Sample: blood, either unsorted or a sorted T cell fraction (not recorded which). The chain has TRBV6-1 and TRBJ2-1, with 9 bases fitting TRBD1. This TCR derives from a male donor with ankylosing spondylitis. CDR3 sequence (DNA): TGTGCCAGCAGTGAAGGCGGACAGGGGTACCCTGAGCAGTTCTTC. Translation gives CASSEGGQGYPEQFF.